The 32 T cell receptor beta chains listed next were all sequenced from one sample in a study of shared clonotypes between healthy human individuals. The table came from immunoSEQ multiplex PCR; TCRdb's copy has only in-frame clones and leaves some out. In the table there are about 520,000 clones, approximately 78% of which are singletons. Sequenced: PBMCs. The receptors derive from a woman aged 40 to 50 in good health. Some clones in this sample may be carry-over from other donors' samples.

This chain's CDR3 is CASSRDVSATGELFF. In DNA, the CDR3 is TGTGCCAGCAGCCGCGACGTATCTGCCACCGGGGAGCTGTTTTTT. The J gene is TRBJ2-2, the V gene TRBV7-9; D call uncertain. Germline CDR1 is SEHNR and CDR2 is FQNEAQ (reference sequence). The CDR3 is made up of 15 amino acids. Trimming took 5 bases from V and 4 from J, leaving 14 bases between them.

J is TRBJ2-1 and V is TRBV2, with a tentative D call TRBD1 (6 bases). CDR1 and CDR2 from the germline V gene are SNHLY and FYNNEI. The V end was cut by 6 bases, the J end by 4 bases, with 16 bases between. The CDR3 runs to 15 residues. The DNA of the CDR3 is TGTGCCAGCAGGGGGGCAGGGGACCATTACAATGAGCAGTTCTTC. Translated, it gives CASRGAGDHYNEQFF. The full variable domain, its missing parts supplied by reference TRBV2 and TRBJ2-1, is EPEVTQTPSHQVTQMGQEVILRCVPISNHLYFYWYRQILGQKVEFLVSFYNNEISEKSEIFDDQFSVERPDGSNFTLKIRSTKLEDSAMYFCASRGAGDHYNEQFFGPGTRLTVL.

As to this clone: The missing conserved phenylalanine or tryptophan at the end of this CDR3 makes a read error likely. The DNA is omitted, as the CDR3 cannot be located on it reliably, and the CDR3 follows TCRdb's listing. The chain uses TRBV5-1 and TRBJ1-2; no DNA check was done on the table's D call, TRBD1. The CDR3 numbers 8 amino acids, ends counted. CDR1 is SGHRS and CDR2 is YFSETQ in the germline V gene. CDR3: CASSFLQI.

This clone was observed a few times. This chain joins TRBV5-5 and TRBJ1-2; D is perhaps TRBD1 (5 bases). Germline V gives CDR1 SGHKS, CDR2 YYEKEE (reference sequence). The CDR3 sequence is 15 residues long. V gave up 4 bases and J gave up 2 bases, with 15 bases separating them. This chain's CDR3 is CASSLRAEGNYGYTF. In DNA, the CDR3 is TGTGCCAGCAGCCTGAGGGCTGAGGGGAACTATGGCTACACCTTC.

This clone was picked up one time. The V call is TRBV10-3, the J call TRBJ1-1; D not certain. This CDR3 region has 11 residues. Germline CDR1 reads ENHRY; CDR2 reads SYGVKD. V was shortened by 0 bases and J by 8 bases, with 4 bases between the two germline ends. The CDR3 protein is CAISESREAFF. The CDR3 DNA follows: TGTGCCATCAGTGAGTCGAGAGAAGCTTTCTTT.

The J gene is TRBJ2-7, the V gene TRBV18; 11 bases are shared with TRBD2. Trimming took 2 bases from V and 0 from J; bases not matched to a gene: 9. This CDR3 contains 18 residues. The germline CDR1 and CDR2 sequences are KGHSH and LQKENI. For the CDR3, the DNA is TGTGCCAGCTCACCAGTCCTAGCGGGAGGTGGGAGCTCCTACGAGCAGTACTTC. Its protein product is CASSPVLAGGGSSYEQYF.

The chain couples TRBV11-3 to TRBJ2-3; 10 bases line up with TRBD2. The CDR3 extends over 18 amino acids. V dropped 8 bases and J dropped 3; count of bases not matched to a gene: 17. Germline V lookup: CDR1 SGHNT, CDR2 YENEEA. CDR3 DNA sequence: TGTGCCAGCCGCACTAGCGGGGCACATATAAACCTTACAGATACGCAGTATTTT. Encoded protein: CASRTSGAHINLTDTQYF. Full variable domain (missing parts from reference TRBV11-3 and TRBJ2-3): EAGVVQSPRYKIIEKKQPVAFWCNPISGHNTLYWYLQNLGQGPELLIRYENEEAVDDSQLPKDRFSAERLKGVDSTLKIQPAELGDSAVYLCASRTSGAHINLTDTQYFGPGTRLTVL.

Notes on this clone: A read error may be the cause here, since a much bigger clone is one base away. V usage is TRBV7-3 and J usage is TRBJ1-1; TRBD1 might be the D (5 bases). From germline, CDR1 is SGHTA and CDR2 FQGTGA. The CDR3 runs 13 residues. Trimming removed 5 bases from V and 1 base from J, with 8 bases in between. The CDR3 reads CASSPGQNTEAFF. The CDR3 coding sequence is TGTGCCAGCAGCCCAGGACAGAACACTGAAGCTTTCTTT.

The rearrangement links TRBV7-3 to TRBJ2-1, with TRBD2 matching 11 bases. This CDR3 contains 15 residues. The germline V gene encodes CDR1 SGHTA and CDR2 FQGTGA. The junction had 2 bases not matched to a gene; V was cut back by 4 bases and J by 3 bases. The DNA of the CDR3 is TGTGCCAGCAGCTCTAGCGGGAGGATCTACAATGAGCAGTTCTTC. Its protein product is CASSSSGRIYNEQFF.

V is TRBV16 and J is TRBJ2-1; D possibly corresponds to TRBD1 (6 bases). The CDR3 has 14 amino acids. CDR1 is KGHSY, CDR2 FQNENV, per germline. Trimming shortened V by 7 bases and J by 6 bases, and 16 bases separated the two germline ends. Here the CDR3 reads CASTPGAGFNEQFF. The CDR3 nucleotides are TGTGCCAGCACCCCAGGGGCAGGTTTCAATGAGCAGTTCTTC. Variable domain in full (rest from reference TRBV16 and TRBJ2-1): GEEVAQTPKHLVRGEGQKAKLYCAPIKGHSYVFWYQQVLKNEFKFLISFQNENVFDETGMPKERFSAKCLPNSPCSLEIQATKLEDSAVYFCASTPGAGFNEQFFGPGTRLTVL.

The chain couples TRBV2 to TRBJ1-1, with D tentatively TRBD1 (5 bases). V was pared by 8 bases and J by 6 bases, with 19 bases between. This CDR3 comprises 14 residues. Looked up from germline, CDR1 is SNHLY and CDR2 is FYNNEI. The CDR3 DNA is TGTGCCAGCGCTCCGGGGCCAGTACTGCCTGAAGCTTTCTTT. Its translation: CASAPGPVLPEAFF.

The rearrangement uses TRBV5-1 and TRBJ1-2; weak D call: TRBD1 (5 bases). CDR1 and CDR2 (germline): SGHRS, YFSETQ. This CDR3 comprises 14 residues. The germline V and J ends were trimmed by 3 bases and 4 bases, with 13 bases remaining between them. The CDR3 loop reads CASSSTGNLYGYTF. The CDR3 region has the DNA TGCGCCAGCAGCTCTACAGGAAACCTCTATGGCTACACCTTC.

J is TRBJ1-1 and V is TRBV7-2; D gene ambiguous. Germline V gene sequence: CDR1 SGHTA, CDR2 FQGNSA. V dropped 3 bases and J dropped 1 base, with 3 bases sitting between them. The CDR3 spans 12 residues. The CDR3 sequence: CASSFRNTEAFF. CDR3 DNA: TGTGCCAGCAGCTTTAGGAACACTGAAGCTTTCTTT.

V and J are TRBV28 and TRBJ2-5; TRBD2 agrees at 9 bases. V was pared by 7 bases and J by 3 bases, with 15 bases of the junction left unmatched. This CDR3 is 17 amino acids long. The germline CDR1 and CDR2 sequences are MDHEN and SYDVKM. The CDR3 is CASTPESWAGGEETQYF. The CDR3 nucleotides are TGTGCCAGCACCCCCGAGAGCTGGGCGGGAGGGGAAGAGACCCAGTACTTC.

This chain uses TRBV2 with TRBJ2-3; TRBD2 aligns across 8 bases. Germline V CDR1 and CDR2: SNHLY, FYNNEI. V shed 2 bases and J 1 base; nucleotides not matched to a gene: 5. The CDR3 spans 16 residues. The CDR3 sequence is CASSEMAGGRTDTQYF. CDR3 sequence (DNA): TGTGCCAGCAGTGAAATGGCGGGAGGCCGCACAGATACGCAGTATTTT. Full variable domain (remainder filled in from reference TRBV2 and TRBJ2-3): EPEVTQTPSHQVTQMGQEVILRCVPISNHLYFYWYRQILGQKVEFLVSFYNNEISEKSEIFDDQFSVERPDGSNFTLKIRSTKLEDSAMYFCASSEMAGGRTDTQYFGPGTRLTVL.

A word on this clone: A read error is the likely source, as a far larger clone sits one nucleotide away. The DNA of the CDR3 is TGTGCCAGCGCCCCCGAGGGGGGGGTTAAGCCCCAGCATTTT. This encodes CASAPEGGVKPQHF. The chain employs TRBV6-1 and TRBJ1-5, with D possibly TRBD1 on 6 matching bases. The ends were cut back, 8 bases at V and 8 bases at J, with 19 bases in the middle. Looked up from germline, CDR1 is MNHNS and CDR2 is SASEGT. The CDR3 runs to 14 residues.

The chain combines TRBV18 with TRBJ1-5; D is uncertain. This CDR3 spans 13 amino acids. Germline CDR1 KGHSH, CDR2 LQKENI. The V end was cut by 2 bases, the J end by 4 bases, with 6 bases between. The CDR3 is CASSPVRNQPQHF. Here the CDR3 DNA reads TGTGCCAGCTCACCAGTCCGGAATCAGCCCCAGCATTTT.

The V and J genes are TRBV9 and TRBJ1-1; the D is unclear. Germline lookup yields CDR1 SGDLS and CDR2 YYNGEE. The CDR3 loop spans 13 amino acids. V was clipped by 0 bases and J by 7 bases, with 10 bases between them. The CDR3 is CASSVAASSEAFF. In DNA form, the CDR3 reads TGTGCCAGCAGCGTAGCGGCCTCCAGTGAAGCTTTCTTT.

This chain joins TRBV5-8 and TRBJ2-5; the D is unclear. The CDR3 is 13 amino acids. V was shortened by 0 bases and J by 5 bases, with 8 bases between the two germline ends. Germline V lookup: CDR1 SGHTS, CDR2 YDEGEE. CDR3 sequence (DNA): TGTGCCAGCAGCTTGGGGGCTTGGGAGACCCAGTACTTC. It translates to CASSLGAWETQYF. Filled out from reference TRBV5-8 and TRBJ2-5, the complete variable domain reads EAGVTQSPTHLIKTRGQQATLRCSPISGHTSVYWYQQALGLGLQFLLWYDEGEERNRGNFPPRFSGRQFPNYSSELNVNALELEDSALYLCASSLGAWETQYFGPGTRLLVL.

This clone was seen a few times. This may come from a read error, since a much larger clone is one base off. The CDR3 sequence: CAISGPGQEQFF. The CDR3 nucleotides are TGTGCCATCAGTGGGCCTGGACAGGAGCAGTTCTTC. This rearrangement joins TRBV10-3 to TRBJ2-1, with a weak D call TRBD1 (6 bases). CDR1 and CDR2 (germline): ENHRY, SYGVKD. The CDR3 extends over 12 amino acids. Trimming took 4 bases from V and 10 from J, leaving 11 bases between them.

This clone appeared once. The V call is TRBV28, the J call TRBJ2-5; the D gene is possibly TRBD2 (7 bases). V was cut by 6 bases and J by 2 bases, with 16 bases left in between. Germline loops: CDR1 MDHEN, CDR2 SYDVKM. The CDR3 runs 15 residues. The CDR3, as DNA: TGTGCCAGCAGCACCCGGGGAGGGGGACAAGAGACCCAGTACTTC. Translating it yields CASSTRGGGQETQYF.

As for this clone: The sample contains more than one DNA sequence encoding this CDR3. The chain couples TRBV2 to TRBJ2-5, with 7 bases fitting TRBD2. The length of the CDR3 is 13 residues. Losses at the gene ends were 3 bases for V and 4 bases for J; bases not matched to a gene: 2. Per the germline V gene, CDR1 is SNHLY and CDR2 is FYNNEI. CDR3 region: CASSDGLGETQYF. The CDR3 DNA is TGTGCCAGCAGTGATGGACTAGGAGAGACCCAGTACTTC.

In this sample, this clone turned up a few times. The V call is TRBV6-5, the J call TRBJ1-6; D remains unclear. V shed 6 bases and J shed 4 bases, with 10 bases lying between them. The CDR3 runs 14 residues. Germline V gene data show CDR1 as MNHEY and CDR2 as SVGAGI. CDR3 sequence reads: CASRFGEYNSPLHF. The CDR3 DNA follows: TGTGCCAGCAGGTTCGGGGAGTATAATTCACCCCTCCACTTT.

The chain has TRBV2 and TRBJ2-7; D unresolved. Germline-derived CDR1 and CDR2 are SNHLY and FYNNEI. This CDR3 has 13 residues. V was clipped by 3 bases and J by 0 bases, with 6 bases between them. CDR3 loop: CASSDGDSYEQYF. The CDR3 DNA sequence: TGTGCCAGCAGTGATGGGGACTCCTACGAGCAGTACTTC.

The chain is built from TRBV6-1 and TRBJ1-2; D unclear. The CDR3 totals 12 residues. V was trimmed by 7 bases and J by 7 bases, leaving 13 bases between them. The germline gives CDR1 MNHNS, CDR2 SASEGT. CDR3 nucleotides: TGTGCCAGCATGGGGAATGAGGGTGGCTACACCTTC. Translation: CASMGNEGGYTF.

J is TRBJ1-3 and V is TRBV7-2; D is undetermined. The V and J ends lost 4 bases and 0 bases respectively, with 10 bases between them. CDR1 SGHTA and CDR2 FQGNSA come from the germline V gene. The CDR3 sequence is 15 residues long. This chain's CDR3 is CASSSRRGSGNTIYF. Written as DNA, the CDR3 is TGTGCCAGCAGCTCCCGACGGGGCTCTGGAAACACCATATATTTT. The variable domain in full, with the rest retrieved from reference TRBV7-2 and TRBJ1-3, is GAGVSQSPSNKVTEKGKDVELRCDPISGHTALYWYRQSLGQGLEFLIYFQGNSAPDKSGLPSDRFSAERTGGSVSTLTIQRTQQEDSAVYLCASSSRRGSGNTIYFGEGSWLTVV.

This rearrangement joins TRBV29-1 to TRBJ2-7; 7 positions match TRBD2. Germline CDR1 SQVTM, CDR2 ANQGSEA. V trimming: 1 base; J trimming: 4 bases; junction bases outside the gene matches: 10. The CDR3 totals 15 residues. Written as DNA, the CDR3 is TGCAGCGTTGAAGTAGTCGGGGACTACGCGTACGAGCAGTACTTC. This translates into CSVEVVGDYAYEQYF.

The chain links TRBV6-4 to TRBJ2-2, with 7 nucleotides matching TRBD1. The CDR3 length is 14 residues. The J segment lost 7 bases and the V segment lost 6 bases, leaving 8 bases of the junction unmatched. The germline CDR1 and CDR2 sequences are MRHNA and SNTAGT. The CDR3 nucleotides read TGTGCCAGCAGAGCAACGACAGGGCTCGGGGAGCTGTTTTTT. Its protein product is CASRATTGLGELFF.

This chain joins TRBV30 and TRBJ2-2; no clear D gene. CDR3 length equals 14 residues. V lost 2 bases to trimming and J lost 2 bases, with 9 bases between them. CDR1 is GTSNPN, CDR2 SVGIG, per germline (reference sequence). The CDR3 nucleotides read TGTGCCTGGAGTCCCAAAGGAAACACCGGGGAGCTGTTTTTT. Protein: CAWSPKGNTGELFF.

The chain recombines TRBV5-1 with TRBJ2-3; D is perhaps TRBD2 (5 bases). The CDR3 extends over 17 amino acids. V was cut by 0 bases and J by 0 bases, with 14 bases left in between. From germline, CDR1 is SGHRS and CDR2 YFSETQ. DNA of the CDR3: TGCGCCAGCAGCTTGGCCGCTAGCCTCGCTAGCACAGATACGCAGTATTTT. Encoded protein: CASSLAASLASTDTQYF.

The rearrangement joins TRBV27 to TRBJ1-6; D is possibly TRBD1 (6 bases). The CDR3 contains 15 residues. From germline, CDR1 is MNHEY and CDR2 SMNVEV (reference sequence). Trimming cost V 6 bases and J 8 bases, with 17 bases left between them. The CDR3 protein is CASSLRRGRDSPLHF. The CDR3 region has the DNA TGTGCCAGCAGCCTCCGTCGGGGGCGCGATTCACCCCTCCACTTT.

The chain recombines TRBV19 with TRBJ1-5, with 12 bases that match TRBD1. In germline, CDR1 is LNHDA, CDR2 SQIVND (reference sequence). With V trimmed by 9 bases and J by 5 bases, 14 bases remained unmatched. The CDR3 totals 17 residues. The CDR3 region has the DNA TGTGCCAGCGAAAGAAAGTGGGGGGACAGGGGGCATCAGCCCCAGCATTTT. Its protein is CASERKWGDRGHQPQHF.